A single sample gave rise to the 13 T cell receptor beta chains below, sequenced in a study of CD4 T cells in relation to SARS-CoV-2 and coronaviruses. Assay used: immunoSEQ multiplex PCR; TCRdb lists only in-frame clones, some missing. The sample holds more than 20,000 clones, about 66% seen once. These TCRs are of unknown antigen specificity. Before the COVID-19 pandemic, during about 2011-2019, CD4+ T cells were taken from unexposed donors. After roughly ten days of culture, CD4+ T cells were isolated. Input material: CD4+ T cells from PBMCs, cultured in vitro. The source of these receptors is a human donor in good health.

A few counts support this clone. This chain uses TRBV6-5 with TRBJ2-1; D might be TRBD2 (6 bases). Trimming stripped 8 bases from V and 7 bases from J, with 15 bases between. CDR1 and CDR2 from the germline V gene are MNHEY and SVGAGI. CDR3 length: 13 amino acids. In DNA form, the CDR3 reads TGTGCCAGCGCCGCCGGGACTTGGAATGAGCAGTTCTTC. Translated: CASAAGTWNEQFF.

The rearrangement uses TRBV7-6 and TRBJ1-3; D gene uncertain. From germline, CDR1 is SGHVS and CDR2 FNYEAQ. The CDR3 covers 11 residues. The CDR3 sequence: CAGGPGNTIYF. The CDR3 DNA reads as TGTGCGGGAGGCCCTGGAAACACCATATATTTT.

V usage is TRBV30 and J usage is TRBJ2-3, with unresolved D. The V gene's germline CDR1 is GTSNPN and CDR2 SVGIG (reference sequence). The CDR3 contains 12 residues. V was clipped by 0 bases and J by 8 bases, with 9 bases between them. The CDR3 nucleotides are TGTGCCTGGAGTGTATGGGATGGTACGCAGTATTTT. The encoded protein is CAWSVWDGTQYF.

This clone showed up just a few times. This chain connects TRBV10-3 to TRBJ2-2; tentative D call: TRBD2 (7 bases). Trimming stripped 11 bases from V and 5 bases from J, with 21 bases between. Germline CDR1 is ENHRY and CDR2 is SYGVKD. The CDR3 runs 15 residues. CDR3 sequence: CASGEGTSKTGELFF. The CDR3 DNA reads TGTGCCTCAGGGGAGGGGACTTCTAAAACCGGGGAGCTGTTTTTT.

The chain joins TRBV4-2 to TRBJ1-2, with 7 positions matching TRBD1. The germline V gene has CDR1 LGHNA and CDR2 YNFKEQ. The CDR3 is made up of 14 amino acids. J was trimmed by 7 bases and V by 3 bases; bases with no gene match: 8. For the CDR3, the DNA is TGTGCCAGCAGCCAGGACAGGAAAGAGGGTGGCTACACCTTC. This sequence encodes CASSQDRKEGGYTF.

The chain employs TRBV7-9 and TRBJ1-5; 8 bases line up with TRBD1. The CDR3 runs to 13 residues. Germline CDR1 SEHNR, CDR2 FQNEAQ (reference sequence). The trim removed 4 bases at V and 6 bases at J, leaving 2 bases unmatched. CDR3 sequence (DNA): TGTGCCAGCAGCTCCCAGGGGGCTCAGCCCCAGCATTTT. Amino acids: CASSSQGAQPQHF.

The chain carries TRBV12-3 or TRBV12-4 and TRBJ2-5; no clear D. The germline V and J ends were trimmed by 6 bases and 0 bases, with 8 bases remaining between them. The CDR3 contains 13 residues. The CDR3 spells CASRVNYQETQYF. The CDR3 DNA reads TGTGCCAGCAGGGTAAACTACCAAGAGACCCAGTACTTC.

The rearrangement joins TRBV2 to TRBJ2-1, with D perhaps matching TRBD1 or TRBD2 (6 bases each). CDR3 length equals 16 residues. Between the trimmed V and J ends, which lost 5 bases and 0 bases, there was a span of 14 bases. The germline V gene encodes CDR1 SNHLY and CDR2 FYNNEI. The CDR3 DNA follows: TGTGCCAGCAGTTCGGGGGCGGTGGGCTCCTACAATGAGCAGTTCTTC. It encodes CASSSGAVGSYNEQFF. The whole variable domain, remainder taken from reference TRBV2 and TRBJ2-1, is EPEVTQTPSHQVTQMGQEVILRCVPISNHLYFYWYRQILGQKVEFLVSFYNNEISEKSEIFDDQFSVERPDGSNFTLKIRSTKLEDSAMYFCASSSGAVGSYNEQFFGPGTRLTVL.

This clone showed up just once. This chain joins TRBV2 and TRBJ2-1; TRBD1 agrees at 9 bases. Germline trimming cut 5 bases from V and 6 bases from J; bases unmatched to any gene: 2. This CDR3 has 13 residues. In germline, CDR1 is SNHLY, CDR2 FYNNEI. CDR3 amino acids: CASSLDRGNEQFF. CDR3 DNA: TGTGCCAGCAGTTTGGACAGGGGCAATGAGCAGTTCTTC.

A few counts support this clone. The chain is built from TRBV27 and TRBJ2-7; D is perhaps TRBD2 (7 bases). The CDR3 contains 15 residues. The ends were cut back, 2 bases at V and 7 bases at J, with 18 bases in the middle. Germline lookup yields CDR1 MNHEY and CDR2 SMNVEV (reference sequence). The CDR3 is CASSLRGALMGEQYF. The CDR3 DNA follows: TGTGCCAGCAGTTTACGGGGGGCTCTTATGGGGGAGCAGTACTTC.

The chain is built from TRBV4-1 and TRBJ2-7, with D possibly TRBD1 on 6 matching bases. With 1 base removed from V and 5 bases from J, the gap between germline ends came to 21 bases. Germline V gene data show CDR1 as MGHRA and CDR2 as YSYEKL. The CDR3 consists of 17 residues. CDR3 in amino acids: CASSQGMWRQGSHEQYF. The DNA of the CDR3 is TGCGCCAGCAGCCAAGGAATGTGGAGGCAGGGGTCCCACGAGCAGTACTTC.

The chain has TRBV11-2 and TRBJ1-2; D gene ambiguous. CDR1 SGHAT and CDR2 FQNNGV come from the germline V gene. V gave up 1 base and J gave up 2 bases, with 11 bases separating them. This CDR3 region has 15 residues. This CDR3 reads CASSLVHTSNYGYTF. In nucleotides, the CDR3 is TGTGCCAGCAGCTTAGTACACACCTCAAACTATGGCTACACCTTC.

The chain joins TRBV5-8 to TRBJ1-2; the D gene is possibly TRBD1 (5 bases). Trimming pared 2 bases from V and 4 bases from J, leaving 9 bases between. From germline, CDR1 is SGHTS and CDR2 YDEGEE. CDR3 length: 13 amino acids. The CDR3 bases are TGTGCCAGCAGCTTTGGGGGGTCCTATGGCTACACCTTC. It is translated as CASSFGGSYGYTF.